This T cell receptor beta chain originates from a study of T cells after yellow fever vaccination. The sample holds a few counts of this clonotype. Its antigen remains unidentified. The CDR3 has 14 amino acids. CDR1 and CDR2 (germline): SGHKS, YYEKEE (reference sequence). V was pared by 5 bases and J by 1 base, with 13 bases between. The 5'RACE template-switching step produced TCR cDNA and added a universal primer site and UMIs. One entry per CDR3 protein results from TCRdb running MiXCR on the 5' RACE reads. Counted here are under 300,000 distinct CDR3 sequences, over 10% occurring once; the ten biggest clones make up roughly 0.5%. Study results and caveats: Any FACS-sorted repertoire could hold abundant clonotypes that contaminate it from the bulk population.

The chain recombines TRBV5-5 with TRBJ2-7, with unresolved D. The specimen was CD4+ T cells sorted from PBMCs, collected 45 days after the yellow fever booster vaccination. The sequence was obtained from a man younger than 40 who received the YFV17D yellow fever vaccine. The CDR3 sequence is CASSLITSSYEQYF. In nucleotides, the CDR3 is TGTGCCAGCAGTCTTATTACTTCATCCTACGAGCAGTACTTC.